This T cell receptor (beta chain) was identified in a study of T cell responses to AZD1222 COVID-19 vaccine. Study results and limitations: White British ancestry dominated among donors, who included more females, and clonal diversity was possibly underestimated. Seropositive AZD1222 recipients at baseline numbered only five or six. Two AZD1222 doses significantly raised spike-specific TCR breadth and depth over controls.

Recipients boosted at about 4 weeks or about 12 weeks are pooled. TCRdb keeps only in-frame clones here, not all; method: immunoSEQ multiplex PCR. Of some 73,000 clones listed, 89% are singletons. CDR3 length equals 16 residues. The germline V and J ends were trimmed by 4 bases and 4 bases, with 18 bases remaining between them. Germline values: CDR1 SGHRS, CDR2 YFSETQ. Notes on this clone: Its antigen is currently unknown.

The sequence was collected from an adult who received the AZD1222 COVID-19 vaccine. V usage is TRBV5-1 and J usage is TRBJ2-1; maybe TRBD2 (6 bases). The source was peripheral blood, collected 28 days after the second AZD1222 dose. This chain's CDR3 is CASSPPRDASYNEQFF. The CDR3 bases are TGCGCCAGCAGCCCCCCGCGGGACGCCAGTTACAATGAGCAGTTCTTC.